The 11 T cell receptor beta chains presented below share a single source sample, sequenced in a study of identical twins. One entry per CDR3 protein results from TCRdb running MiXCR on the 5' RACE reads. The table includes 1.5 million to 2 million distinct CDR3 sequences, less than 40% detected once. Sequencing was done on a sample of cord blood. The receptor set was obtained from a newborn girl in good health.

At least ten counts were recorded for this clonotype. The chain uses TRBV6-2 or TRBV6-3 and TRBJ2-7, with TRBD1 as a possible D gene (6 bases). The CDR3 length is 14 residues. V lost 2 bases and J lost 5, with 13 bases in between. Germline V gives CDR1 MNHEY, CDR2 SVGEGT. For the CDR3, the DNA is TGTGCCAGCAGTTACCCAAAACAGGGCAACGAGCAGTACTTC. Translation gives CASSYPKQGNEQYF.

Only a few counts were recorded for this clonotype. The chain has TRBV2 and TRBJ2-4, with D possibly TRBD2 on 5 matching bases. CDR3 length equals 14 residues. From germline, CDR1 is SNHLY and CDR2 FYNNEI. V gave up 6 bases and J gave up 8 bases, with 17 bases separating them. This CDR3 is CASSLPQSGDIQYF. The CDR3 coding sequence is TGTGCCAGCAGCCTTCCACAATCCGGGGACATTCAGTACTTC.

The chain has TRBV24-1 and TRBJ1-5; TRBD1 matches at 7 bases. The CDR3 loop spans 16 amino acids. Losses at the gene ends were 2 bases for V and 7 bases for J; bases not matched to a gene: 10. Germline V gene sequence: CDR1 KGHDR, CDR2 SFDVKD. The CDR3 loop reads CATSDSDRAAGQPQHF. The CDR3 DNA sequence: TGTGCCACCAGTGATTCTGACAGGGCGGCAGGACAGCCCCAGCATTTT.

DNA for the CDR3: TGCGCCAGCAGCCAGGACCCGGGACTAGCGGAAATCTACAATGAGCAGTTCTTC. This gives the protein CASSQDPGLAEIYNEQFF. This chain uses TRBV4-1 with TRBJ2-1, with TRBD2 matching 11 bases. The CDR3 has 18 residues. Germline V gene data show CDR1 as MGHRA and CDR2 as YSYEKL. V was clipped by 3 bases and J by 3 bases; unmatched bases: 10.

The CDR3 spells CASSPRSLNTEAFF. CDR3 coding DNA: TGTGCCAGCTCACCACGCTCCCTGAACACTGAAGCTTTCTTT. This chain links TRBV18 with TRBJ1-1; D not resolved. The germline CDR1 and CDR2 sequences are KGHSH and LQKENI. The V and J ends lost 1 base and 0 bases respectively, with 6 bases between them. The CDR3 extends over 14 amino acids.

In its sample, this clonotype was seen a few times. In DNA form, the CDR3 reads TGTGCCAGCAGTCGCTTTGGTACAGGGGGTCCTGAAGCTTTCTTT. Its protein product is CASSRFGTGGPEAFF. The chain is built from TRBV6-1 and TRBJ1-1, with 8 positions matching TRBD1. J lost 6 bases, V lost 5 bases, and 11 bases had no gene match. CDR1 and CDR2 from the germline V gene are MNHNS and SASEGT. CDR3 length equals 15 residues.

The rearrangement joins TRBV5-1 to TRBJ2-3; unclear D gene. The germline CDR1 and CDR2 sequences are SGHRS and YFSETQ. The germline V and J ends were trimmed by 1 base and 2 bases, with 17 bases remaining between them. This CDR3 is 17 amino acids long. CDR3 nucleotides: TGCGCCAGCAGCTTGAGGGAATTCTTCATCTCCACAGATACGCAGTATTTT. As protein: CASSLREFFISTDTQYF.

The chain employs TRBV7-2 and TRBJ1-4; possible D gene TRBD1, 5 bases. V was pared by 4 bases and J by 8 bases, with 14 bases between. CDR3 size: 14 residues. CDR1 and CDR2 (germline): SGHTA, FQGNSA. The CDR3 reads CASSSGSWPEKLFF. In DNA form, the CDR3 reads TGTGCCAGCAGCTCAGGGTCCTGGCCGGAAAAACTGTTTTTT.

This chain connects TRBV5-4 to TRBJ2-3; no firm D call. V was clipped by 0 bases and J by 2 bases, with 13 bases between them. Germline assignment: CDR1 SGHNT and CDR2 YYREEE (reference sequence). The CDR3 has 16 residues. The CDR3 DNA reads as TGTGCCAGCAGCTTGGGGGATCCCAAGATCACAGATACGCAGTATTTT. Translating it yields CASSLGDPKITDTQYF.

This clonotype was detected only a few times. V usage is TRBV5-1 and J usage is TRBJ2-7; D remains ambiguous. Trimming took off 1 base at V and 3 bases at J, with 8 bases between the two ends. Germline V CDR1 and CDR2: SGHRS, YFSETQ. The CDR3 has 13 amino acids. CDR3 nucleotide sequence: TGCGCCAGCAGCTTGCCCCAGGTCTACGAGCAGTACTTC. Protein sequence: CASSLPQVYEQYF.

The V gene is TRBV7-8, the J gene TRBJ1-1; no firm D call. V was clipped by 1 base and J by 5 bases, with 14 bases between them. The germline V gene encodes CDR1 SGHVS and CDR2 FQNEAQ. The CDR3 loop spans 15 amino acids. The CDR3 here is CASSLVGRVGTEAFF. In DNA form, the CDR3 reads TGTGCCAGCAGCTTAGTGGGAAGGGTGGGGACTGAAGCTTTCTTT.